The 6 T cell receptor beta chains given below trace back to one sample, sequenced in a study of read filtering for tumor transcriptome and immune sequencing. This library used approximately 390 ng RNA and molecular barcoded adaptors spanning alpha/delta and beta/gamma chains. MiXCR, run by TCRdb on the reads, gives a single entry per CDR3 protein. The profile shows 45,000 to 55,000 distinct CDR3 sequences, around a fifth of them singletons. Sequences were obtained from a population of CD138-negative cells sorted from bone marrow. Receptors were obtained from a donor over 35 with multiple myeloma.

The chain joins TRBV6-1 to TRBJ2-1; 8 nucleotides match TRBD2. Per the germline V gene, CDR1 is MNHNS and CDR2 is SASEGT. Trimming took 8 bases from V and 3 from J; bases not matched to a gene: 9. The CDR3 contains 15 residues. In DNA form, the CDR3 reads TGTGCCAGCGGAGATAGCGGGACTCTCTACAATGAGCAGTTCTTC. It specifies CASGDSGTLYNEQFF.

This clonotype appeared a few times. The chain links TRBV27 to TRBJ2-2; TRBD2 might be the D (6 bases). The CDR3 extends over 15 amino acids. Germline V gene sequence: CDR1 MNHEY, CDR2 SMNVEV (reference sequence). V gave up 2 bases and J gave up 4 bases, with 11 bases separating them. The CDR3 region has the DNA TGTGCCAGCAGTTTAAGGCCTAGCGCCACCGGGGAGCTGTTTTTT. This encodes CASSLRPSATGELFF.

At least ten counts were recorded for this clonotype. This chain links TRBV6-2 or TRBV6-3 with TRBJ2-1, with TRBD2 as a possible D gene (5 bases). The CDR3 has 15 amino acids. Germline CDR1 reads MNHEY; CDR2 reads SVGEGT. Trimming shortened V by 7 bases and J by 6 bases, and 19 bases separated the two germline ends. This CDR3 reads CASTPSERMGNEQFF. CDR3 nucleotides: TGTGCCAGCACTCCATCGGAGCGGATGGGCAATGAGCAGTTCTTC.

This clonotype was counted at least ten times. The CDR3 spells CASSLIAGGSGYEQYF. In nucleotides, the CDR3 is TGTGCCAGCAGCTTAATAGCGGGAGGATCGGGTTACGAGCAGTACTTC. This sequence joins TRBV7-2 and TRBJ2-7; 10 nucleotides match TRBD2. This CDR3 has 16 residues. With V trimmed by 2 bases and J by 4 bases, 8 bases remained unmatched. Germline lookup yields CDR1 SGHTA and CDR2 FQGNSA.

This clonotype has ten or more counts. The V and J genes are TRBV29-1 and TRBJ1-1; TRBD1 agrees at 12 bases. The V segment lost 7 bases and the J segment 4 bases; nucleotides outside the gene matches: 10. This CDR3 region has 15 residues. Germline V CDR1 and CDR2: SQVTM, ANQGSEA. In nucleotides, the CDR3 is TGCAGCGCCCGAACCGGGACAGGGGGCCTCACTGAAGCTTTCTTT. It codes for CSARTGTGGLTEAFF.

This clonotype occurred many times. Here the CDR3 reads CSVTGTGMNTEAFF. CDR3 in DNA: TGCAGCGTGACGGGGACAGGGATGAACACTGAAGCTTTCTTT. The rearrangement uses TRBV29-1 and TRBJ1-1, with TRBD1 matching 9 bases. Germline V gene data show CDR1 as SQVTM and CDR2 as ANQGSEA. J was trimmed by 0 bases and V by 6 bases; bases with no gene match: 5. The CDR3 sequence is 14 residues long.